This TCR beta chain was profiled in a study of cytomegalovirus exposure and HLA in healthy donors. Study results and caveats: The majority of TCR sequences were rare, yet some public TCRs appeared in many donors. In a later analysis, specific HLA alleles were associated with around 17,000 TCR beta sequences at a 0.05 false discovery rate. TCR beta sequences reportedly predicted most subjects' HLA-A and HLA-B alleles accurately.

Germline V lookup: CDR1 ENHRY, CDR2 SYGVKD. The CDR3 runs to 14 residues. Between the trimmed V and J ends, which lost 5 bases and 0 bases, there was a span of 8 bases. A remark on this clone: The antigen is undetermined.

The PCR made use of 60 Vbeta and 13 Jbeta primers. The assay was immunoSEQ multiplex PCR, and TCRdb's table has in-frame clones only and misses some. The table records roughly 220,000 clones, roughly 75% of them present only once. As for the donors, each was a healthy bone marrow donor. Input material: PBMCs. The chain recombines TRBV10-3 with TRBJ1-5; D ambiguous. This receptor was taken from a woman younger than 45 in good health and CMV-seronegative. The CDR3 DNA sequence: TGTGCCATCAGTACTGGTTATAGCAATCAGCCCCAGCATTTT. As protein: CAISTGYSNQPQHF.